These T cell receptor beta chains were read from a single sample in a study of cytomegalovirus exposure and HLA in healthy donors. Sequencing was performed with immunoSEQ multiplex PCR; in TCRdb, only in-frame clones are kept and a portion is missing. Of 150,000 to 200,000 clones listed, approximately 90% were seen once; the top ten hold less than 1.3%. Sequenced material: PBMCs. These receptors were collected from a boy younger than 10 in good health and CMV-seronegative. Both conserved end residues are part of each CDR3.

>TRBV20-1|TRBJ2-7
CSAGDSYEQYF
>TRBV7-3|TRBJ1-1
CASSPQGAGNTEAFF
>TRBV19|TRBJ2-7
CASSITRDTPEQYF
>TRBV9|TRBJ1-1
CASSVAIWAQDTEAFF
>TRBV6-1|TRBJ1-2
CASLGWGTAYGYTF
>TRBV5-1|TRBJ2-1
CASSPGQGAIEQFF
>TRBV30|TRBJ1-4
CAWSLGGTAREKLFF
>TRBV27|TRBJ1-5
CASSLQGQYSNQPQHF
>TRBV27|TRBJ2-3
CASSRLAGGADTQYF
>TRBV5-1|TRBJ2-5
CASSLERLAWETQYF
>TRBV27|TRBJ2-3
CASSPFHPTSGGPTDTQYF
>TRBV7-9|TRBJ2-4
CASSLGGIQYF
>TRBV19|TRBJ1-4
CASSMDRGKEKLFF
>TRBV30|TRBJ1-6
CAWSVRGDSPLHF
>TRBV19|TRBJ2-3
CASSIIPGTDTQYF
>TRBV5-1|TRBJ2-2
CASSLVGGAGLNTGELFF
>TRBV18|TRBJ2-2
CASSPLVPGTGELFF
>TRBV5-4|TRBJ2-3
CASSPPGSGSSFDTDTQYF
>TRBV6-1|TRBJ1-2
CASSVTGQSGYTF
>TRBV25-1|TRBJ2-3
CASSGKLVRADTQYF
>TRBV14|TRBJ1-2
CASSSDGTGFYGYTF
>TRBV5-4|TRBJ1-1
CASSLVWGGPTEAFF
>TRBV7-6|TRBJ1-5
CASSTHGQTGPQHF
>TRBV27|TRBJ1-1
CASSLTGNTEAFF
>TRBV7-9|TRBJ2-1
CSSSWRGNEQFF